The source of this T cell receptor (beta chain) is a study of shared clonotypes between healthy human individuals. Clones were read by immunoSEQ multiplex PCR, and TCRdb kept only the in-frame ones, dropping some. This table holds about 460,000 clones, approximately 77% found once. This clone was counted once. Trimming at V came to 5 bases and at J to 5 bases, leaving 10 bases not matched to a gene. The CDR3 is made up of 16 amino acids. From germline, CDR1 is SGHTA and CDR2 FQGNSA. This chain joins TRBV7-2 and TRBJ2-7; 12 bases are shared with TRBD1. The clonotype originates from a woman in her forties in good health. Some clones in this sample may be carry-over from other donors' samples. Sequenced input: PBMCs. The CDR3: CASSPQTGTGGNEQYF. As DNA, the CDR3 is TGTGCCAGCAGCCCCCAAACCGGGACAGGGGGCAACGAGCAGTACTTC.